This T cell receptor (beta chain) was sequenced in a study of human T cells and chemical hapten exposure. Study-wide context: Patch testing placed 0.01% DPC on the upper back, with readings at 6 days.

This CDR3 has 13 amino acids. Germline loops: CDR1 SGHTA, CDR2 FQGNSA. With 7 bases removed from V and 4 bases from J, the gap between germline ends came to 13 bases. TCRdb fed the RACE reads into MiXCR, producing one record per CDR3 protein. The sample gives 360,000 or so distinct CDR3 sequences, about 6% of which show up once; about 5.6% is in the top ten. Time point defined: patch test 2, 6 weeks after DPC sensitization. Treatment of the sample: therapeutic diphenylcyclopropenone sensitization with weekly scalp DPC. A few counts support this clonotype. This specimen consisted of whole blood, obtained in connection with sensitization to the hapten diphenylcyclopropenone (DPC). The gene calls are TRBV7-2 and TRBJ1-1; D is possibly TRBD1 (6 bases). The receptor's source is a woman aged 18-35 years with alopecia areata. Some clones in this sample may be carry-over from other donors' samples. This chain's CDR3 is CASMLLQGTEAFF. For the CDR3, the DNA is TGTGCCAGCATGTTACTACAGGGCACTGAAGCTTTCTTT.